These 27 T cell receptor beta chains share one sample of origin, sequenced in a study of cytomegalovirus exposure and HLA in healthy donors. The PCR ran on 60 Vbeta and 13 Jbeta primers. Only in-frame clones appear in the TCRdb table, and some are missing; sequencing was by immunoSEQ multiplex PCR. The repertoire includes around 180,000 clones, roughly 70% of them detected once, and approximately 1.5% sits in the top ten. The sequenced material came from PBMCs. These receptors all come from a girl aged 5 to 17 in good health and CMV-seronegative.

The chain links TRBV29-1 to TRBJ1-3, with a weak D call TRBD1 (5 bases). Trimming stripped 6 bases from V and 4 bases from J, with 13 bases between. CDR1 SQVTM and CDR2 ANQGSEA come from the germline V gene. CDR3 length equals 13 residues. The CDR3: CSVGLGTGNTIYF. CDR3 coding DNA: TGCAGCGTGGGGCTGGGAACAGGAAACACCATATATTTT. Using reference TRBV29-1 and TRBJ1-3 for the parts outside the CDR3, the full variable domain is SAVISQKPSRDICQRGTSLTIQCQVDSQVTMMFWYRQQPGQSLTLIATANQGSEATYESGFVIDKFPISRPNLTFSTLTVSNMSPEDSSIYLCSVGLGTGNTIYFGEGSWLTVV.

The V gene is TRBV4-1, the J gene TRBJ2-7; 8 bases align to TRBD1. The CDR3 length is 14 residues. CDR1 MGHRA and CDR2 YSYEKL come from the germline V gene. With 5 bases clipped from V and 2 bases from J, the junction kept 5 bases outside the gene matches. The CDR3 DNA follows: TGCGCCAGCAGCAACAGGGGGTCCCCCTACGAGCAGTACTTC. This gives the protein CASSNRGSPYEQYF.

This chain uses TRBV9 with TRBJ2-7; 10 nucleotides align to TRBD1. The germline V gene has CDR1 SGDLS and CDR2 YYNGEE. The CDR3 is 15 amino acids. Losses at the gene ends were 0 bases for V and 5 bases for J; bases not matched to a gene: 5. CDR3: CASSVGDRGVDEQYF. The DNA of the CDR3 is TGTGCCAGCAGCGTAGGGGACAGGGGAGTAGACGAGCAGTACTTC. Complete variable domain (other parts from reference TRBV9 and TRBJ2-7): DSGVTQTPKHLITATGQRVTLRCSPRSGDLSVYWYQQSLDQGLQFLIQYYNGEERAKGNILERFSAQQFPDLHSELNLSSLELGDSALYFCASSVGDRGVDEQYFGPGTRLTVT.

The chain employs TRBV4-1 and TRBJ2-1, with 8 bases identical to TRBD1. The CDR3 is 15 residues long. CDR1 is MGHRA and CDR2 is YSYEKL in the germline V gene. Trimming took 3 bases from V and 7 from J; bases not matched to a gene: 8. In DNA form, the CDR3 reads TGCGCCAGCAGCCATCAGGGGGCCAAGAGAAATGAGCAGTTCTTC. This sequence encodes CASSHQGAKRNEQFF.

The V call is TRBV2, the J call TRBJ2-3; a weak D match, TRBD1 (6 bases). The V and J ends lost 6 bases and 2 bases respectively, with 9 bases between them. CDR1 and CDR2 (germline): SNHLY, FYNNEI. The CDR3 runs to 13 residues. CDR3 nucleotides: TGTGCCAGCAGGGACAGTCTCACAGATACGCAGTATTTT. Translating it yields CASRDSLTDTQYF.

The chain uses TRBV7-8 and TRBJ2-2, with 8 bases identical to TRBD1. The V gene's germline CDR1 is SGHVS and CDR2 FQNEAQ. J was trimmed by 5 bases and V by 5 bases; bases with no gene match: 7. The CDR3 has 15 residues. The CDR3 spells CASSPRRGRTGELFF. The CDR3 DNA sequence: TGTGCCAGCAGCCCTCGCAGGGGGCGTACCGGGGAGCTGTTTTTT.

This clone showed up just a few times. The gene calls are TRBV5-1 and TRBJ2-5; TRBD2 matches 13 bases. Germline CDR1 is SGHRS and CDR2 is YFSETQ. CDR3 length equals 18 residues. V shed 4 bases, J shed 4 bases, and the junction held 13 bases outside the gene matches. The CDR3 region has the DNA TGCGCCAGCAGCCCCGGACTAGCGGGGGTAGGTGGGGGAGAGACCCAGTACTTC. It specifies CASSPGLAGVGGGETQYF.

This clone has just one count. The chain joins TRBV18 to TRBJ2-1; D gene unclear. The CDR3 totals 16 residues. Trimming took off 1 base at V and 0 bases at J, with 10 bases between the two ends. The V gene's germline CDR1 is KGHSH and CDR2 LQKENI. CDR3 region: CASSPLIWSSYNEQFF. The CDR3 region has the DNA TGTGCCAGCTCACCACTAATTTGGAGCTCCTACAATGAGCAGTTCTTC.

DNA of the CDR3: TGCGCCAGCAGTAGTGCAGGGCCCCAAGAGACCCAGTACTTC. Protein: CASSSAGPQETQYF. The chain couples TRBV5-1 to TRBJ2-5; possibly TRBD1 for D (5 bases). V lost 5 bases to trimming and J lost 1 base, with 12 bases between them. This CDR3 comprises 14 residues. Germline-derived CDR1 and CDR2 are SGHRS and YFSETQ.

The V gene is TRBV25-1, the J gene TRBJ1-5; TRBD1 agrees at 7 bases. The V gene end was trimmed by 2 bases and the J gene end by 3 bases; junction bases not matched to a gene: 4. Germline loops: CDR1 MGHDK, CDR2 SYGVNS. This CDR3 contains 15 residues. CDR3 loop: CASSETGAPNQPQHF. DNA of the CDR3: TGTGCCAGCAGTGAAACAGGGGCCCCCAATCAGCCCCAGCATTTT.

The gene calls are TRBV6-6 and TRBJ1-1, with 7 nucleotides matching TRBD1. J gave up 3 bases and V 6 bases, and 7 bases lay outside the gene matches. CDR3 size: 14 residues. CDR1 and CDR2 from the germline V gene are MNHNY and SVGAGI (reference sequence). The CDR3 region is CASSLTGVDTEAFF. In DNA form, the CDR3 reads TGTGCCAGCAGCCTCACAGGGGTCGACACTGAAGCTTTCTTT.

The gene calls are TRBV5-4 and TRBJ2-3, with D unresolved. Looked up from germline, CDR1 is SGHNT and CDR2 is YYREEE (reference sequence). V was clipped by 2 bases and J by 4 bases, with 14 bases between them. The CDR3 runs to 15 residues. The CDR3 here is CASSFPPPGPDTQYF. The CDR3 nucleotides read TGTGCCAGCAGCTTTCCGCCCCCTGGCCCAGATACGCAGTATTTT.

CDR3 region: CASTDSRIYGYTF. As DNA, the CDR3 is TGTGCCAGTACGGACAGTCGAATCTATGGCTACACCTTC. The chain joins TRBV19 to TRBJ1-2, with TRBD1 as a possible D gene (6 bases). CDR1 and CDR2 from the germline V gene are LNHDA and SQIVND (reference sequence). The CDR3 extends over 13 amino acids. With 7 bases removed from V and 4 bases from J, the gap between germline ends came to 13 bases.

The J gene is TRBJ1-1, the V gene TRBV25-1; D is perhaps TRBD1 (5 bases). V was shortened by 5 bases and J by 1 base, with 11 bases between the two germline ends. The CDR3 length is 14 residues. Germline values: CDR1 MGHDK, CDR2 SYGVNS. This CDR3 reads CASSPRAANTEAFF. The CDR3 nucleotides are TGTGCCAGCAGTCCCAGGGCGGCGAACACTGAAGCTTTCTTT.

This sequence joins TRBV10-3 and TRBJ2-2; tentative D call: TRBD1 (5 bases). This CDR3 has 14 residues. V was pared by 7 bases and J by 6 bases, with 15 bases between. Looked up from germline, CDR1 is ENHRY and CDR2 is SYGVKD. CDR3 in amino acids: CAITQGLRAGELFF. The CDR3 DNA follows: TGTGCCATCACGCAGGGATTAAGGGCCGGGGAGCTGTTTTTT.

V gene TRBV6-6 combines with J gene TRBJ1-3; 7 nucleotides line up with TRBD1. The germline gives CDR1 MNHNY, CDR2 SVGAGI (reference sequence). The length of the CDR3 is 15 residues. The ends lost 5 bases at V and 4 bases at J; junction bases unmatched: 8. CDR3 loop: CASSGPQGGGNTIYF. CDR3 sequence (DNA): TGTGCCAGCAGTGGACCCCAGGGGGGAGGAAACACCATATATTTT.

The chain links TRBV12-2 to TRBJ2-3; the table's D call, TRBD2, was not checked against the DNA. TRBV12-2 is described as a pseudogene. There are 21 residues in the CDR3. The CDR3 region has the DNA TGTGCAAGTCGCCTGATAGCGAACAACCGGACTAGCGGCACTAGCACAGATACGCAGTATTTT. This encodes CASRLIANNRTSGTSTDTQYF.

The CDR3 loop reads CASSSTGAREQYF. In DNA form, the CDR3 reads TGTGCCAGCAGTTCGACAGGGGCGCGAGAGCAGTACTTC. This sequence joins TRBV6-5 and TRBJ2-7; 8 bases line up with TRBD1. The CDR3 sequence is 13 residues long. Germline CDR1 MNHEY, CDR2 SVGAGI. J gave up 7 bases and V 4 bases, and 6 bases lay outside the gene matches.

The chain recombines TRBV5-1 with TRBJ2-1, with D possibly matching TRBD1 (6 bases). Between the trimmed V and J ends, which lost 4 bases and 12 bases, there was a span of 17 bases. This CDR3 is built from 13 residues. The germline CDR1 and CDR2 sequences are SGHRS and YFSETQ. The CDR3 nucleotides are TGCGCCAGCAGCCCCCAGGGGACCGAACTGCAGTTCTTC. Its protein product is CASSPQGTELQFF. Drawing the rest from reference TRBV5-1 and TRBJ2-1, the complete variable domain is KAGVTQTPRYLIKTRGQQVTLSCSPISGHRSVSWYQQTPGQGLQFLFEYFSETQRNKGNFPGRFSGRQFSNSRSEMNVSTLELGDSALYLCASSPQGTELQFFGPGTRLTVL.

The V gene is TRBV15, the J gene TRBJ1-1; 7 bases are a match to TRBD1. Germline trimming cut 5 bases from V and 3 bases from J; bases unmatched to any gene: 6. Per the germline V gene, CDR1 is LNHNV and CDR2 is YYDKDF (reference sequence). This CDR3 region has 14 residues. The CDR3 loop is CATSRDRDYTEAFF. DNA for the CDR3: TGTGCCACCAGCCGTGACAGGGATTACACTGAAGCTTTCTTT.

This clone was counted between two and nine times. The CDR3: CASSLDIYEQYF. CDR3 DNA sequence: TGTGCCAGCAGCCTGGACATCTACGAGCAGTACTTC. The rearrangement joins TRBV2 to TRBJ2-7, with D possibly TRBD1 on 5 matching bases. The germline CDR1 and CDR2 sequences are SNHLY and FYNNEI. The CDR3 extends over 12 amino acids. V was trimmed by 6 bases and J by 3 bases, leaving 9 bases between them.

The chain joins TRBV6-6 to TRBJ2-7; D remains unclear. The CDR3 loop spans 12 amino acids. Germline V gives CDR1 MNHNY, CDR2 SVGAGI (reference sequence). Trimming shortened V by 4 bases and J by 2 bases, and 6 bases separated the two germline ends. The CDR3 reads CASSSTAYEQYF. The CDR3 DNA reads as TGTGCCAGCAGTTCTACAGCCTACGAGCAGTACTTC.

The DNA of the CDR3 is TGTGCTAGTGGTTTTGACAGGGGTTATAGCAATCAGCCCCAGCATTTT. The encoded protein is CASGFDRGYSNQPQHF. This chain joins TRBV12-5 and TRBJ1-5, with 8 bases fitting TRBD1. The junction had 4 bases not matched to a gene; V was cut back by 3 bases and J by 0 bases. From germline, CDR1 is LGHNT and CDR2 FRNRAP. This CDR3 is built from 16 residues.

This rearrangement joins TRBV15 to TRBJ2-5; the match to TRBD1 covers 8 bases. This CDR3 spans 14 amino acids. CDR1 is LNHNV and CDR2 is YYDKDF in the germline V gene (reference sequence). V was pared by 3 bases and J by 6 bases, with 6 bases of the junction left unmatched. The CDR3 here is CATSRGTGEKTQYF. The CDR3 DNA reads TGTGCCACCAGCAGGGGGACAGGTGAAAAGACCCAGTACTTC.

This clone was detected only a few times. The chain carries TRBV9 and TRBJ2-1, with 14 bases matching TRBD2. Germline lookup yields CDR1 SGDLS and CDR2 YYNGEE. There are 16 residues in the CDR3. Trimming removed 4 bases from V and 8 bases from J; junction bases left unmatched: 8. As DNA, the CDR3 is TGTGCCAGCAGCCTGACTAGCGGGGGGGAGGGGGATGAGCAGTTCTTC. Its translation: CASSLTSGGEGDEQFF.

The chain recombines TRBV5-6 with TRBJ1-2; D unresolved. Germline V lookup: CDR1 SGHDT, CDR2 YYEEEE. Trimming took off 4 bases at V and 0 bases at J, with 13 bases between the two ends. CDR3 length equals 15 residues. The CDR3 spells CASSRLPSSNYGYTF. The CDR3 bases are TGTGCCAGCAGCCGGTTGCCAAGTTCTAACTATGGCTACACCTTC.

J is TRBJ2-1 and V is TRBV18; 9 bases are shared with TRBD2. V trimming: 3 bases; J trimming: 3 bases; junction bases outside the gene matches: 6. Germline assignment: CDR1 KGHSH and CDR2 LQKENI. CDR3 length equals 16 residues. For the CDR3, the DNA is TGTGCCAGCTCACCCTCGGCGGGGGGGAACTACAATGAGCAGTTCTTC. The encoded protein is CASSPSAGGNYNEQFF.